The TCR beta chain under discussion was sequenced for a study of radiotherapy plus CTLA-4 blockade in lung cancer. Regarding the study as a whole: Early blood T cell clone dynamics, with interferon-beta, were reported to best predict response.

Chemo-refractory metastatic non-small-cell lung cancer patients received focal radiation with ipilimumab CTLA-4 blockade. This clone turned up a few times. Its antigen is unidentified. With V trimmed by 4 bases and J by 11 bases, 12 bases remained unmatched. The germline V gene encodes CDR1 SGHTS and CDR2 YDEGEE. The CDR3 runs 15 residues. Here immunoSEQ multiplex PCR was the method, and the copy in TCRdb shows in-frame clones only, minus some. Of 70,000 to 85,000 clones listed, around 74% are singletons. V is TRBV5-8 and J is TRBJ1-6; TRBD1 matches 7 bases. Sample: peripheral blood, taken from a patient treated with radiotherapy plus ipilimumab. The source of this sequence is a human donor with non-small cell lung cancer whose response to radiotherapy plus ipilimumab could not be evaluated. CDR3 loop: CASSRSGGQETPLHF. DNA of the CDR3: TGTGCCAGCAGCCGAAGTGGTGGACAGGAGACACCCCTCCACTTT.